This T cell receptor beta chain came from a study of blood T cell repertoires in COVID-19. Study-level background: Italy, Spain and the United States were the sources of the convalescent and acute COVID-19 samples. Sample material is recorded as cDNA or gDNA derived from T cells, B-cell-depleted T cells, or PBMCs.

Original processing notes: Amplified reference gene primers provided the basis for estimating nucleated cell counts. Profiled with immunoSEQ multiplex PCR; TCRdb holds only in-frame clones, not every one. V and J calls and clone size follow that table, whereas D and trimming were derived from the DNA. Of 100,000 or so clones in the sample, roughly 80% were seen once. Germline V CDR1 and CDR2: SNHLY, FYNNEI. Unmatched junction bases numbered 6, after V lost 7 bases and J lost 6 bases. This CDR3 has 14 residues. The source material was peripheral blood. This sequence was found in a man between 65 and 85 years old with active or convalescent COVID-19. V usage is TRBV2 and J usage is TRBJ1-6, with 7 bases aligning to TRBD1. CDR3 amino acids: CASTVGTANSPLHF. The CDR3 region has the DNA TGTGCCAGCACGGTGGGGACAGCTAATTCACCCCTCCACTTT.